Following are 22 T cell receptor beta chains from one sample sequenced in a study of molecular identifiers for immune sequencing clone quantification. TCRdb reprocessed the PCR reads via MiXCR and lists one record per CDR3 protein. The repertoire has 600,000 to 650,000 distinct CDR3 sequences, just under 20% of them found once; the top ten carry 0.85%. Material for sequencing was naive CD8+ T cells from blood, with Jurkat cell RNA spiked in. As to subset: FACS-sorted CD8+CD4-CCR7+CD45RA+ naive T cells. Receptor source: a human donor in good health. Some libraries in this study had Jurkat cell RNA spiked in.

In regard to this clonotype: This may be a read error, as it is one base from a much larger clone. The chain couples TRBV19 to TRBJ1-4; D not resolved. The CDR3 runs 12 residues. Germline values: CDR1 LNHDA, CDR2 SQIVND (reference sequence). The CDR3 nucleotides read TGTGCCACCCGTGATGGATATGAAAAACTGGTTTTT. Protein: CATRDGYEKLVF.

This clonotype was seen ten or more times. The chain recombines TRBV5-6 with TRBJ2-3, with D tentatively TRBD2 (7 bases). V was pared by 4 bases and J by 2 bases, with 17 bases between. The length of the CDR3 is 16 residues. Germline CDR1 and CDR2: SGHDT and YYEEEE. The CDR3 here is CASSPEAGAYTDTQYF. CDR3 bases: TGTGCCAGCAGCCCGGAGGCGGGGGCATACACAGATACGCAGTATTTT.

This clonotype was seen many times. This rearrangement joins TRBV29-1 to TRBJ2-2, with D possibly being TRBD1 (6 bases). V was pared by 6 bases and J by 4 bases, with 15 bases between. This CDR3 is 14 amino acids long. Germline CDR1 SQVTM, CDR2 ANQGSEA. CDR3 in amino acids: CSVEYRELTGELFF. The CDR3 DNA sequence: TGCAGCGTCGAGTACAGGGAACTCACCGGGGAGCTGTTTTTT.

This clonotype was recorded at least ten times. The V gene is TRBV30, the J gene TRBJ2-3; 7 nucleotides align to TRBD1. This CDR3 is 15 amino acids long. After removal of 2 bases from V and 0 bases from J, the junction contained 5 bases not matched to a gene. CDR1 and CDR2 (germline): GTSNPN, SVGIG (reference sequence). CDR3 sequence: CAWSRQGSSTDTQYF. In nucleotides, the CDR3 is TGTGCCTGGAGTCGACAGGGTTCTAGCACAGATACGCAGTATTTT.

This chain joins TRBV4-3 and TRBJ1-2, with 8 positions matching TRBD1. This CDR3 is built from 15 residues. J was trimmed by 8 bases and V by 5 bases; bases with no gene match: 13. From germline, CDR1 is LGHNA and CDR2 YSLEER. The CDR3 sequence is CASSYNRQGAGGYTF. The CDR3 bases are TGCGCCAGCAGCTACAACCGTCAGGGGGCAGGGGGCTACACCTTC.

Many counts were recorded for this clonotype. The chain carries TRBV12-3 or TRBV12-4 and TRBJ2-5; the D gene is possibly TRBD2 (5 bases). The CDR3 spans 12 residues. Trimming cost V 5 bases and J 5 bases, with 9 bases left between them. CDR3 nucleotides: TGTGCCAGCAGTGCCGGCGGGGAGACCCAGTACTTC. Its protein is CASSAGGETQYF.

This clonotype was detected many times. The rearrangement joins TRBV9 to TRBJ1-5; D remains unclear. The CDR3 sequence is 14 residues long. The germline V gene has CDR1 SGDLS and CDR2 YYNGEE. V gave up 0 bases and J gave up 9 bases, with 13 bases separating them. This chain's CDR3 is CASSVDGELRPQHF. For the CDR3, the DNA is TGTGCCAGCAGCGTAGACGGGGAGCTCCGGCCCCAGCATTTT.

This clonotype was detected only a few times. The chain employs TRBV7-9 and TRBJ1-3, with TRBD1 matching over 7 bases. The length of the CDR3 is 18 residues. The V gene end was trimmed by 4 bases and the J gene end by 0 bases; junction bases not matched to a gene: 12. Germline V gene data show CDR1 as SEHNR and CDR2 as FQNEAQ (reference sequence). CDR3 nucleotide sequence: TGTGCCAGCAGCTCTAGCGTGGGGACAGCCGGCTCTGGAAACACCATATATTTT. Its translation is CASSSSVGTAGSGNTIYF.

This clonotype was counted once. With a much larger clone just one base away, this may be a read error. DNA for the CDR3: TGTGCCGGCAGCGTAAGAGTTGGGGCTAGCGTGACCGGGGAGCTGTTTTTT. Amino acids: CAGSVRVGASVTGELFF. The chain combines TRBV9 with TRBJ2-2; TRBD2 might be the D (6 bases). This CDR3 is 17 amino acids long. CDR1 is SGDLS, CDR2 YYNGEE, per germline.

Ten or more counts support this clonotype. This rearrangement joins TRBV7-9 to TRBJ2-7; 7 nucleotides align to TRBD2. This CDR3 has 14 amino acids. Germline values: CDR1 SEHNR, CDR2 FQNEAQ (reference sequence). Trimming took 4 bases from V and 2 from J; bases not matched to a gene: 5. This chain's CDR3 is CASSSGLTAYEQYF. In DNA, the CDR3 is TGTGCCAGCAGCTCGGGACTAACGGCCTACGAGCAGTACTTC.

This chain connects TRBV29-1 to TRBJ2-1; 9 bases are shared with TRBD2. This CDR3 contains 13 residues. V lost 7 bases and J lost 2; bases outside the gene matches: 3. CDR1 and CDR2 (germline): SQVTM, ANQGSEA. This chain's CDR3 is CSAIAGAYNEQFF. In DNA form, the CDR3 reads TGCAGCGCAATAGCGGGAGCCTACAATGAGCAGTTCTTC.

This clonotype has a count of ten or more. The chain links TRBV14 to TRBJ2-3, with 10 bases aligning to TRBD1. The germline gives CDR1 SGHDN, CDR2 FVKESK. This CDR3 has 16 amino acids. The V gene end was trimmed by 1 base and the J gene end by 3 bases; junction bases not matched to a gene: 4. The CDR3 region has the DNA TGTGCCAGCAGCCAAGCATGGACAGGGGGGACAGATACGCAGTATTTT. It yields the protein CASSQAWTGGTDTQYF.

Details on this clonotype: A much larger clone differs from this one at a single base, so this may be a read error. CDR3 residues: CASSPKGHSGVGEKLVF. CDR3 coding DNA: TGTGCCAGCAGCCCCAAAGGACACAGTGGGGTAGGGGAAAAACTGGTTTTT. The chain recombines TRBV5-6 with TRBJ1-4; TRBD1 might be the D (5 bases). This CDR3 contains 17 residues. Germline V CDR1 and CDR2: SGHDT, YYEEEE.

V gene TRBV29-1 combines with J gene TRBJ2-1, with 7 bases aligning to TRBD2. This CDR3 spans 13 amino acids. The germline gives CDR1 SQVTM, CDR2 ANQGSEA. J lost 0 bases, V lost 6 bases, and 2 bases had no gene match. The CDR3 loop reads CSVAGVSYNEQFF. The CDR3 DNA reads as TGCAGCGTGGCGGGGGTCTCCTACAATGAGCAGTTCTTC.

This clonotype was observed many times. The chain employs TRBV7-2 and TRBJ1-5; D unclear. CDR1 is SGHTA, CDR2 FQGNSA, per germline. Trimming stripped 1 base from V and 9 bases from J, with 7 bases between. The CDR3 extends over 12 amino acids. The CDR3 bases are TGTGCCAGCAGCTTAGTGCTTGGGCCCCAGCATTTT. Translating it yields CASSLVLGPQHF. Full variable domain (remainder filled in from reference TRBV7-2 and TRBJ1-5): GAGVSQSPSNKVTEKGKDVELRCDPISGHTALYWYRQSLGQGLEFLIYFQGNSAPDKSGLPSDRFSAERTGGSVSTLTIQRTQQEDSAVYLCASSLVLGPQHFGDGTRLSIL.

This clonotype has ten or more counts. The chain combines TRBV14 with TRBJ1-4; D perhaps matches TRBD1 (6 bases). CDR1 is SGHDN, CDR2 FVKESK, per germline. Trimming shortened V by 11 bases and J by 9 bases, and 16 bases separated the two germline ends. The CDR3 is made up of 12 amino acids. This CDR3 is CAAGGHWKKLFF. In DNA, the CDR3 is TGTGCCGCCGGGGGGCATTGGAAAAAACTGTTTTTT. The full variable domain, completed using reference TRBV14 and TRBJ1-4, is EAGVTQFPSHSVIEKGQTVTLRCDPISGHDNLYWYRRVMGKEIKFLLHFVKESKQDESGMPNNRFLAERTGGTYSTLKVQPAELEDSGVYFCAAGGHWKKLFFGSGTQLSVL.

As regards this clonotype: Given the absence of the conserved phenylalanine or tryptophan at the CDR3 end, a read error is likely. The chain has TRBV12-3 or TRBV12-4 and TRBJ2-1; a weak D match, TRBD2 (5 bases). V dropped 5 bases and J dropped 2 bases, with 13 bases sitting between them. This CDR3 has 15 residues. The CDR3 protein is CASSAGKLTYNEQFS. The DNA for the CDR3 is TGTGCCAGCAGTGCGGGCAAACTAACCTACAATGAGCAGTTCTCC.

A remark on this clonotype: A much larger clone is a single base away; this may be a read error. In DNA form, the CDR3 reads TGTGCCAGCAGCTTGTCGGGGAGACCCTACGAGCAGTACTTC. It is translated as CASSLSGRPYEQYF. This chain joins TRBV5-8 and TRBJ2-7; weak D call: TRBD2 (5 bases). Germline-derived CDR1 and CDR2 are SGHTS and YDEGEE. The CDR3 has 14 residues. Trimming removed 1 base from V and 2 bases from J, with 10 bases in between.

This clonotype was seen ten or more times. The chain has TRBV5-1 and TRBJ1-5; a possible D gene is TRBD1 (6 bases). V shed 4 bases and J shed 0 bases, with 11 bases lying between them. This CDR3 comprises 15 residues. The germline V gene has CDR1 SGHRS and CDR2 YFSETQ. The CDR3 reads CASSATGNSNQPQHF. DNA of the CDR3: TGCGCCAGCAGCGCGACAGGTAATAGCAATCAGCCCCAGCATTTT.

About this clonotype itself: A clone one base away is much larger, so this may be a read error. J is TRBJ2-3 and V is TRBV9; 12 bases are a match to TRBD2. The V gene's germline CDR1 is SGDLS and CDR2 YYNGEE. This CDR3 is built from 18 residues. The CDR3: CASSVDTSGRPSPDAQYF. For the CDR3, the DNA is TGTGCCAGCAGCGTAGATACTAGCGGGAGGCCCTCCCCAGATGCGCAGTATTTT. Together with reference TRBV9 and TRBJ2-3, the CDR3 gives the full variable domain: DSGVTQTPKHLITATGQRVTLRCSPRSGDLSVYWYQQSLDQGLQFLIQYYNGEERAKGNILERFSAQQFPDLHSELNLSSLELGDSALYFCASSVDTSGRPSPDAQYFGPGTRLTVL.

As regards this clonotype: A much larger clone sits a single nucleotide away, making a read error possible. This chain joins TRBV19 and TRBJ2-2, with a weak D call TRBD2 (6 bases). The CDR3 extends over 13 amino acids. Germline V gives CDR1 LNHDA, CDR2 SQIVND (reference sequence). CDR3 loop: CASSISFGGELVF. The CDR3 DNA reads as TGTGCCAGTAGTATTTCTTTTGGCGGGGAGCTGGTTTTT.

Remarks on this clonotype: A clone one base away is much larger, so this may be a read error. The chain is built from TRBV12-3 or TRBV12-4 and TRBJ2-4, with TRBD2 matching over 9 bases. This CDR3 is 14 amino acids long. The CDR3 DNA sequence: TGTGCCGGCAGTTTAGCGGGGGAGGAAAACATTCAGTACTTC. It encodes CAGSLAGEENIQYF.